This T cell receptor (beta chain) was sequenced in a study of T-cell memory formation after mild COVID-19. Libraries for TCRalpha and TCRbeta carried sample barcodes and unique molecular identifiers via 5'RACE. TCRdb reprocessed the 5' RACE reads with MiXCR, giving one entry per CDR3 protein. The sample includes about 180,000 distinct CDR3 sequences, approximately 17% of them seen just once. With 3 bases removed from V and 0 bases from J, the gap between germline ends came to 12 bases. Germline V gene lookup returns CDR1 KGHSH and CDR2 LQKENI. The CDR3 runs to 16 residues. Whole-study findings and limits: Memory cells collected pre-infection included some clones that later responded, suggesting cross-reactive memory joined.

Note on this clonotype: What it binds is unknown.

Sequencing was done on a sample of PBMCs or a T cell subset sorted from them (not recorded which). The rearrangement joins TRBV18 to TRBJ1-3; D unclear. The receptor was derived from a man younger than 35 who had mild COVID-19 (a few samples of this study predate the infection). Cell type and time point are not known. The CDR3 sequence is CASSPGIESSGNTIYF. The CDR3 coding sequence is TGTGCCAGCTCACCGGGCATCGAGAGCTCTGGAAACACCATATATTTT.